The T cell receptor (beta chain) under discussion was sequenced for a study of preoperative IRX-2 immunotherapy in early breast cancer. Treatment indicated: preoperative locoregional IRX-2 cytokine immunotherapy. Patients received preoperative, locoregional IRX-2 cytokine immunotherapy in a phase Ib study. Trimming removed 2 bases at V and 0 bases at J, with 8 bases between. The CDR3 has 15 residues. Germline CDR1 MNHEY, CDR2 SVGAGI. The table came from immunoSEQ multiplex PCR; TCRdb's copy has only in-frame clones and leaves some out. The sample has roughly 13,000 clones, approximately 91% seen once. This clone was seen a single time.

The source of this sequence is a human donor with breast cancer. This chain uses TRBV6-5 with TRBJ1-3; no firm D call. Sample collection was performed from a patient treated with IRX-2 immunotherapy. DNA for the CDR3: TGTGCCAGCAGTTACAGTCACCCCTCTGGAAACACCATATATTTT. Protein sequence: CASSYSHPSGNTIYF.